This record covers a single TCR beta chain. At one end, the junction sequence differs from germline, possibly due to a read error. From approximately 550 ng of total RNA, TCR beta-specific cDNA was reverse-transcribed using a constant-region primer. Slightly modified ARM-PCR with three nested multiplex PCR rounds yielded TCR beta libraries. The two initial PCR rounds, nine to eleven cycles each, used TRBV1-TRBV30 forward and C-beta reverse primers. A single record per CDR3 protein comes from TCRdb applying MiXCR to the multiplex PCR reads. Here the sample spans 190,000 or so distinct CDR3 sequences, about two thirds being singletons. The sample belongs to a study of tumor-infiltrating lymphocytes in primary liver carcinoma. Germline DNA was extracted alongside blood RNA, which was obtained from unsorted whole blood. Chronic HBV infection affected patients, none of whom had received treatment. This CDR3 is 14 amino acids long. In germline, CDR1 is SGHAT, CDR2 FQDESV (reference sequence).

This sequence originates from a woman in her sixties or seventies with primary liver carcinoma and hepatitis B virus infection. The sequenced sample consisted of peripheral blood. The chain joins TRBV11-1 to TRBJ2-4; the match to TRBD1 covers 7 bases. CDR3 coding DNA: TGCGCCAGCAGCCCTCGACAGGGTCTGAACATTCGGTACTTC. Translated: CASSPRQGLNIRYF. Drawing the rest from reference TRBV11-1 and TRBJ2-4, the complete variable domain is EAEVAQSPRYKITEKSQAVAFWCDPISGHATLYWYRQILGQGPELLVQFQDESVVDDSQLPKDRFSAERLKGVDSTLKIQPAELGDSAMYLCASSPRQGLNIRYFGAGTRLSVL.